The rows below give T cell receptor beta chains drawn from one sample of a study of T-cell reconstitution after alpha-beta-depleted transplantation in children. TCRdb processed the PCR reads anew with MiXCR; each CDR3 protein has one entry. This sample has approximately 130,000 distinct CDR3 sequences, with more than 9.5% found just once. The source was PBMCs, mostly from graft donor cells, collected 180 days after TCRalphabeta/CD19-depleted stem cell transplant. The source is a girl less than two years old who had a stem cell transplant for combined immunodeficiency, so the T cells may come from the graft donor. The CDR3 runs from the conserved cysteine through the conserved F or W. A D gene is named only where the DNA matches it firmly. The listing skips clone size in some rows; elsewhere it reads once, few, many or a size class.

d_call: NA
j_call: TRBJ1-1
clone_size: many
v_call: TRBV7-2
cdr3_nt: TGTGCCAGCAGCTTAGCGTGGTTATACACTGAAGCTTTCTTT
cdr3_aa: CASSLAWLYTEAFF

d_call: TRBD2
j_call: TRBJ2-1
clone_size: NA
v_call: TRBV9
cdr3_nt: TGTGCCAGCAGCGTAGTCGGGGACAGTCCTAGCGGGGGGGCCCATGAGCAGTTCTTC
cdr3_aa: CASSVVGDSPSGGAHEQFF

d_call: NA
j_call: TRBJ2-2
clone_size: NA
v_call: TRBV10-3
cdr3_nt: TGTGCCATCAGGCTATCTGGGGAGCTGTTTTTT
cdr3_aa: CAIRLSGELFF

d_call: TRBD2
j_call: TRBJ2-2
clone_size: once
v_call: TRBV24-1
cdr3_nt: TGTGGCACCAGTGATTTGGGAGCGGGAGCGGCCGGGGAGCTGTTTTTT
cdr3_aa: CGTSDLGAGAAGELFF

d_call: NA
j_call: TRBJ2-5
clone_size: NA
v_call: TRBV12-3/TRBV12-4
cdr3_nt: TGTGCCAGCAGTTTATCCCTAGCGTTTCAAGAGACCCAGTACTTC
cdr3_aa: CASSLSLAFQETQYF

d_call: TRBD2
j_call: TRBJ2-1
clone_size: few
v_call: TRBV10-3
cdr3_nt: TGTGCCATCAGTTTAGCGGGAGGCACCTACAATGAGCAGTTCTTC
cdr3_aa: CAISLAGGTYNEQFF

d_call: NA
j_call: TRBJ2-2
clone_size: NA
v_call: TRBV27
cdr3_nt: TGTGCCAGCAGTTCGGGACTTACCACCATCGGGGAGCTGTTTTTT
cdr3_aa: CASSSGLTTIGELFF

d_call: TRBD1
j_call: TRBJ2-7
clone_size: NA
v_call: TRBV12-3/TRBV12-4
cdr3_nt: TGTGCCAGCAGTTTCGACAGGGGTAACGAGCAGTACTTC
cdr3_aa: CASSFDRGNEQYF

d_call: TRBD2
j_call: TRBJ2-4
clone_size: NA
v_call: TRBV20-1
cdr3_nt: TGCAGTGCTAGACCTGCCGGACTAGCGGGAATCAACATTCAGTACTTC
cdr3_aa: CSARPAGLAGINIQYF

d_call: TRBD1
j_call: TRBJ2-1
clone_size: NA
v_call: TRBV6-2/TRBV6-3
cdr3_nt: TGTGCCAGCAGGGGGACAGGGGTCTACAATGAGCAGTTCTTC
cdr3_aa: CASRGTGVYNEQFF

d_call: TRBD1
j_call: TRBJ1-1
clone_size: NA
v_call: TRBV5-1
cdr3_nt: TGCGCCAGCAGCGGTACAGGGGGCCTCGGGACTGAAGCTTTCTTT
cdr3_aa: CASSGTGGLGTEAFF

d_call: NA
j_call: TRBJ2-5
clone_size: NA
v_call: TRBV20-1
cdr3_nt: TGCAGTGCTCGAACATGGAAAGAGACCCAGTACTTC
cdr3_aa: CSARTWKETQYF

d_call: NA
j_call: TRBJ2-3
clone_size: NA
v_call: TRBV12-3/TRBV12-4
cdr3_nt: TGTGCCAGCAGTCTAGTTGCCCACACAGATACGCAGTATTTT
cdr3_aa: CASSLVAHTDTQYF

d_call: NA
j_call: TRBJ2-7
clone_size: few
v_call: TRBV7-8
cdr3_nt: TGTGCCAGCAGCTTAGGGGATAATCTATTCTGGGGGTACTACGAGCAGTACTTC
cdr3_aa: CASSLGDNLFWGYYEQYF

d_call: TRBD1
j_call: TRBJ2-5
clone_size: few
v_call: TRBV28
cdr3_nt: TGTGCCAGCAGTTTATTGGCTCAGACAGGGGTACCCCAAGAGACCCAGTACTTC
cdr3_aa: CASSLLAQTGVPQETQYF

d_call: TRBD1
j_call: TRBJ1-5
clone_size: once
v_call: TRBV30
cdr3_nt: TGTGCCTGGGCCACAGGGGGGCTGTATAGCAATCAGCCCCAGCATTTT
cdr3_aa: CAWATGGLYSNQPQHF

d_call: NA
j_call: TRBJ2-4
clone_size: few
v_call: TRBV20-1
cdr3_nt: TGCAGTGCTAGTGATTACTGGGAGTTGTTAGACATTCAGTACTTC
cdr3_aa: CSASDYWELLDIQYF

d_call: NA
j_call: TRBJ2-2
clone_size: many
v_call: TRBV10-3
cdr3_nt: TGTGCCATCAGTGATCCCCCACGCACCGGGGAGCTGTTTTTT
cdr3_aa: CAISDPPRTGELFF

d_call: TRBD1
j_call: TRBJ1-6
clone_size: NA
v_call: TRBV12-3/TRBV12-4
cdr3_nt: TGTGCCAGCAGCGGGACAGTTAATTCACCCCTCCACTTT
cdr3_aa: CASSGTVNSPLHF

d_call: TRBD1
j_call: TRBJ1-6
clone_size: NA
v_call: TRBV20-1
cdr3_nt: TGCAGTGCTAGGACAGGGTTTATTGATTCACCCCTCCACTTT
cdr3_aa: CSARTGFIDSPLHF

d_call: NA
j_call: TRBJ1-1
clone_size: NA
v_call: TRBV10-3
cdr3_nt: TGTGCCATCAGTCCGAACGGCGTGGTTGAAGCTTTCTTT
cdr3_aa: CAISPNGVVEAFF

d_call: TRBD1
j_call: TRBJ2-7
clone_size: NA
v_call: TRBV2
cdr3_nt: TGTGCCAGCACCCTGGACAGGGGGACCTACGAGCAGTACTTC
cdr3_aa: CASTLDRGTYEQYF

d_call: TRBD2
j_call: TRBJ2-2
clone_size: few
v_call: TRBV7-2
cdr3_nt: TGTGCCAGCAGCTTACGGACTAGCGGAAACACCGGGGAGCTGTTTTTT
cdr3_aa: CASSLRTSGNTGELFF

d_call: TRBD1
j_call: TRBJ2-7
clone_size: few
v_call: TRBV7-8
cdr3_nt: TGTGCCAGCAGCTATGACAGGGTCCTTTACGAGCAGTACTTC
cdr3_aa: CASSYDRVLYEQYF

d_call: NA
j_call: TRBJ1-5
clone_size: NA
v_call: TRBV5-5
cdr3_nt: TGTGCCAGCAGCTTGGGCGGGTGGAGTCAGCCCCAGCATTTT
cdr3_aa: CASSLGGWSQPQHF

d_call: NA
j_call: TRBJ2-1
clone_size: few
v_call: TRBV7-3
cdr3_nt: TGTGCCAGCAGCTCCATTGACAGCCAGGAGCAGTTCTTC
cdr3_aa: CASSSIDSQEQFF

d_call: NA
j_call: TRBJ2-1
clone_size: few
v_call: TRBV12-3/TRBV12-4
cdr3_nt: TGTGCCAGCAGTTTAACTAGAGCGACCTACAATGAGCAGTTCTTC
cdr3_aa: CASSLTRATYNEQFF

d_call: TRBD1
j_call: TRBJ2-7
clone_size: many
v_call: TRBV4-3
cdr3_nt: TGCGCCAGCAGCCAAGAAAGGACAGGGAGCTCCTACGAGCAGTACTTC
cdr3_aa: CASSQERTGSSYEQYF

d_call: NA
j_call: TRBJ2-7
clone_size: many
v_call: TRBV29-1
cdr3_nt: TGCAGCGTTGTTTTTGGATACGAGCAGTACTTC
cdr3_aa: CSVVFGYEQYF

d_call: TRBD2
j_call: TRBJ2-5
clone_size: NA
v_call: TRBV7-9
cdr3_nt: TGTGCCAGCAGCTCGTCCGGGGGGAAAGAGACCCAGTACTTC
cdr3_aa: CASSSSGGKETQYF

d_call: NA
j_call: TRBJ2-3
clone_size: few
v_call: TRBV7-2
cdr3_nt: TGTGCCAGCAGCTTAGGGTGGAGCTATAACACAGATACGCAGTATTTT
cdr3_aa: CASSLGWSYNTDTQYF

d_call: TRBD1
j_call: TRBJ1-5
clone_size: NA
v_call: TRBV12-3/TRBV12-4
cdr3_nt: TGTGCCAGCAGTTTAGGAGGGACAGGGATCAATCAGCCCCAGCATTTT
cdr3_aa: CASSLGGTGINQPQHF

d_call: NA
j_call: TRBJ1-6
clone_size: many
v_call: TRBV12-3/TRBV12-4
cdr3_nt: TGTGCCAGCAGTTTTCAGGGACGTCTTTCACCCCTCCACTTT
cdr3_aa: CASSFQGRLSPLHF

d_call: NA
j_call: TRBJ1-4
clone_size: NA
v_call: TRBV20-1
cdr3_nt: TGCAGTGCCCTAAATCTTCACGGAACTAATGTAAAACTGTTTTTT
cdr3_aa: CSALNLHGTNVKLFF

d_call: NA
j_call: TRBJ2-7
clone_size: few
v_call: TRBV7-2
cdr3_nt: TGTGCCAGCAGCCTCGGAGTAGCGGTGCCCTACGAGCAGTACTTC
cdr3_aa: CASSLGVAVPYEQYF

d_call: NA
j_call: TRBJ1-4
clone_size: few
v_call: TRBV20-1
cdr3_nt: TGCAGTGCTATCGATCCGAAAAATGAAAAACTGTTTTTT
cdr3_aa: CSAIDPKNEKLFF

d_call: NA
j_call: TRBJ2-7
clone_size: few
v_call: TRBV20-1
cdr3_nt: TGCAGTGCTAGCTCCTCTTTCTACGAGCAGTACTTC
cdr3_aa: CSASSSFYEQYF

d_call: TRBD2
j_call: TRBJ2-1
clone_size: few
v_call: TRBV20-1
cdr3_nt: TGCAGTGCTACCCAGCGGGAACCCGGTGGGGAGCAGTTCTTC
cdr3_aa: CSATQREPGGEQFF

d_call: NA
j_call: TRBJ2-7
clone_size: few
v_call: TRBV7-8
cdr3_nt: TGTGCCAGCAGCTTAGGCGTCCAAACTCCCCTCTACGAGCAGTACTTC
cdr3_aa: CASSLGVQTPLYEQYF

d_call: NA
j_call: TRBJ1-1
clone_size: many
v_call: TRBV29-1
cdr3_nt: TGCAGCGCCACTGAAGCTTTCTTT
cdr3_aa: CSATEAFF

d_call: NA
j_call: TRBJ2-4
clone_size: few
v_call: TRBV6-2/TRBV6-3
cdr3_nt: TGTGCCAGCAGGCGGACCCTCGTGAACATTCAGTACTTC
cdr3_aa: CASRRTLVNIQYF

d_call: NA
j_call: TRBJ2-5
clone_size: few
v_call: TRBV3-1
cdr3_nt: TGTGCCAGCAGCCGAGGCCTTCTCAACCAAGAGACCCAGTACTTC
cdr3_aa: CASSRGLLNQETQYF

d_call: TRBD1
j_call: TRBJ1-5
clone_size: many
v_call: TRBV20-1
cdr3_nt: TGCAGTGCTAGGGGTGGACAGGGCTACAATCAGCCCCAGCATTTT
cdr3_aa: CSARGGQGYNQPQHF

d_call: NA
j_call: TRBJ2-1
clone_size: NA
v_call: TRBV29-1
cdr3_nt: TGCAGCGTAAAGGGCGGGACCGAGCAGTTCTTC
cdr3_aa: CSVKGGTEQFF

d_call: TRBD1
j_call: TRBJ2-2
clone_size: NA
v_call: TRBV5-1
cdr3_nt: TGCGCCAGCAGCCCTGGGACAGGGAGGACCGGGGAGCTGTTTTTT
cdr3_aa: CASSPGTGRTGELFF

d_call: NA
j_call: TRBJ1-3
clone_size: NA
v_call: TRBV15
cdr3_nt: TGTGCCACCAGCAGAGCCCCCCTCTCGGGAAACACCATATATTTT
cdr3_aa: CATSRAPLSGNTIYF

d_call: NA
j_call: TRBJ2-5
clone_size: NA
v_call: TRBV6-2/TRBV6-3
cdr3_nt: TGTGCCAGCAGACCCCACCGCCTACCGAACCAAGAGACCCAGTACTTC
cdr3_aa: CASRPHRLPNQETQYF

d_call: NA
j_call: TRBJ2-1
clone_size: few
v_call: TRBV10-3
cdr3_nt: TGTGCCATGGGGGTCGGCTCCTACAATGAGCAGTTCTTC
cdr3_aa: CAMGVGSYNEQFF

d_call: NA
j_call: TRBJ1-2
clone_size: few
v_call: TRBV20-1
cdr3_nt: TGCAGTGCCCTTAAGCCGGGGAGTAACTATGGCTACACCTTC
cdr3_aa: CSALKPGSNYGYTF

d_call: TRBD1
j_call: TRBJ2-1
clone_size: few
v_call: TRBV5-5
cdr3_nt: TGTGCCAGCAGCTTGGCCGGGACAGGGTATGAGCAGTTCTTC
cdr3_aa: CASSLAGTGYEQFF

d_call: NA
j_call: TRBJ2-5
clone_size: NA
v_call: TRBV20-1
cdr3_nt: TGCAGTGCTAGAGAAGTCTCCCTGAGGTACTTC
cdr3_aa: CSAREVSLRYF